One and the same sample provided the 22 T cell receptor beta chains below, sequenced in a study of PD-1 blockade in classical Hodgkin lymphoma. The data were produced by immunoSEQ multiplex PCR, yet TCRdb's version contains in-frame clones alone and is incomplete. The sample lists some 41,000 clones, roughly three quarters occurring once. No patient escaped relapse after autologous stem cell transplantation, and brentuximab vedotin exposure varied. The sequencing here drew on peripheral blood mononuclear cells (PBMCs), taken before the second cycle of nivolumab. The source is a human donor with classical Hodgkin lymphoma.

The chain links TRBV11-2 to TRBJ1-6, with D uncertain. CDR1 is SGHAT and CDR2 is FQNNGV in the germline V gene. The V end lost 1 base, the J end lost 17 bases, and 15 bases lay between the germline ends. The CDR3 spans 13 residues. In DNA form, the CDR3 reads TGTGCCAGCAGCTTAGGGACTCCCCGTAGCTTCCACTTT. It encodes CASSLGTPRSFHF. The variable domain in full, completed from reference TRBV11-2 and TRBJ1-6, reads EAGVAQSPRYKIIEKRQSVAFWCNPISGHATLYWYQQILGQGPKLLIQFQNNGVVDDSQLPKDRFSAERLKGVDSTLKIQPAKLEDSAVYLCASSLGTPRSFHFGNGTRLTVT.

The chain carries TRBV29-1 and TRBJ2-7; D possibly corresponds to TRBD1 (5 bases). Per the germline V gene, CDR1 is SQVTM and CDR2 is ANQGSEA. V dropped 3 bases and J dropped 4 bases, with 13 bases sitting between them. CDR3 length equals 13 residues. CDR3 in amino acids: CSVDQGTTYEQYF. DNA of the CDR3: TGCAGCGTTGATCAGGGAACCACTTACGAGCAGTACTTC.

Only a few counts were recorded for this clone. The chain carries TRBV28 and TRBJ2-7, with D possibly TRBD1 on 6 matching bases. Germline values: CDR1 MDHEN, CDR2 SYDVKM. V lost 8 bases and J 2 bases, leaving 13 bases between the germline ends. This CDR3 is built from 13 residues. This CDR3 is CASLSSGAYEQYF. Here the CDR3 DNA reads TGTGCCAGCCTATCCTCAGGGGCCTACGAGCAGTACTTC.

This chain joins TRBV27 and TRBJ2-5, with 9 bases fitting TRBD2. Judging by the DNA end, TRBJ2-7 fits better; the J call may be wrong. Germline loops: CDR1 MNHEY, CDR2 SMNVEV (reference sequence). This CDR3 is built from 16 residues. The DNA of the CDR3 is TGTGCCAGCAGTTTATCTAGCGGGGGCGTCTCCTACGAGCAGTACTTC. This encodes CASSLSSGGVSYEQYF.

This clone was picked up a small number of times. V usage is TRBV7-8 and J usage is TRBJ2-2; 9 bases agree with TRBD1. Germline CDR1 is SGHVS and CDR2 is FQNEAQ. V lost 6 bases, J lost 13 bases, and 15 bases stayed unmatched. This CDR3 is 15 amino acids long. The CDR3 spells CASSQDRGLHRWLFF. DNA of the CDR3: TGTGCCAGCAGTCAGGACAGGGGTCTACATCGGTGGCTGTTTTTT.

This rearrangement joins TRBV27 to TRBJ2-7; TRBD1 matches at 11 bases. Germline lookup yields CDR1 MNHEY and CDR2 SMNVEV (reference sequence). With 5 bases clipped from V and 6 bases from J, the junction kept 3 bases outside the gene matches. This CDR3 spans 13 amino acids. The CDR3 is CASSPGQGGEQYF. CDR3 sequence (DNA): TGTGCCAGCAGTCCGGGACAGGGGGGCGAGCAGTACTTC.

The chain links TRBV9 to TRBJ1-1, with D hard to call. The CDR3 is 15 amino acids. Germline V gene sequence: CDR1 SGDLS, CDR2 YYNGEE. The ends were cut back, 4 bases at V and 5 bases at J, with 18 bases in the middle. The CDR3 spells CASSPHLGSRTEAFF. The CDR3 DNA sequence: TGTGCCAGCAGCCCCCATCTTGGGTCTCGGACTGAAGCTTTCTTT.

This clone was detected only once. This chain uses TRBV5-6 with TRBJ2-1, with TRBD2 identical over 10 bases. This CDR3 region has 16 residues. Trimming removed 4 bases from V and 2 bases from J; junction bases left unmatched: 6. Germline CDR1 is SGHDT and CDR2 is YYEEEE. The DNA of the CDR3 is TGTGCCAGCAGCGATCTAGCGGGAGTCGCCTACAATGAGCAGTTCTTC. Translating gives CASSDLAGVAYNEQFF.

The genes are TRBV30 and TRBJ1-1, with a tentative D call TRBD1 (6 bases). V lost 3 bases and J lost 5, with 13 bases in between. The CDR3 totals 13 residues. Germline CDR1 GTSNPN, CDR2 SVGIG (reference sequence). The CDR3 coding sequence is TGTGCCTGGAGCACGGGGAGGGGGACTGAAGCTTTCTTT. This translates into CAWSTGRGTEAFF.

By proportion, this clone is medium-sized. The chain recombines TRBV27 with TRBJ2-1, with TRBD2 matching over 7 bases. The junction had 8 bases not matched to a gene; V was cut back by 6 bases and J by 3 bases. This CDR3 comprises 15 residues. CDR1 is MNHEY, CDR2 SMNVEV, per germline (reference sequence). The CDR3 nucleotides read TGTGCCAGCAGAGCAGGCGGGGGTTTCTACAATGAGCAGTTCTTC. Encoded protein: CASRAGGGFYNEQFF.

V is TRBV5-4 and J is TRBJ1-4; D is unresolved. The CDR3 runs 16 residues. Germline V gene lookup returns CDR1 SGHNT and CDR2 YYREEE (reference sequence). V lost 6 bases, J lost 0 bases, and 15 bases lay in between. Here the CDR3 DNA reads TGTGCCAGCACCTACGGCGGTTATGCAACTAATGAAAAACTGTTTTTT. This encodes CASTYGGYATNEKLFF.

The rearrangement links TRBV4-3 to TRBJ2-7, with a weak D call TRBD2 (6 bases). This CDR3 comprises 14 residues. Trimming took off 2 bases at V and 2 bases at J, with 10 bases between the two ends. Germline CDR1 and CDR2: LGHNA and YSLEER. In DNA, the CDR3 is TGCGCCAGCAGCCAATACGGAGGGCCCTACGAGCAGTACTTC. As protein: CASSQYGGPYEQYF.

V gene TRBV28 combines with J gene TRBJ2-5; 11 bases align to TRBD2. V trimming: 10 bases; J trimming: 5 bases; junction bases outside the gene matches: 12. This CDR3 region has 15 residues. The germline CDR1 and CDR2 sequences are MDHEN and SYDVKM. DNA of the CDR3: TGTGCCATCCAATTAGCGGGAGGGGGCCAGGAGACCCAGTACTTC. Protein: CAIQLAGGGQETQYF. The full variable domain, rest sourced from reference TRBV28 and TRBJ2-5, is DVKVTQSSRYLVKRTGEKVFLECVQDMDHENMFWYRQDPGLGLRLIYFSYDVKMKEKGDIPEGYSVSREKKERFSLILESASTNQTSMYLCAIQLAGGGQETQYFGPGTRLLVL.

The chain joins TRBV19 to TRBJ1-6; D is ambiguous. Germline CDR1 and CDR2: LNHDA and SQIVND (reference sequence). V was clipped by 4 bases and J by 8 bases, with 6 bases between them. This CDR3 has 12 amino acids. The CDR3 spells CASSKEYSPLHF. As DNA, the CDR3 is TGTGCCAGTAGTAAGGAGTATTCACCCCTCCACTTT.

The table lists this clone with a few counts. V gene TRBV30 combines with J gene TRBJ1-1; D is ambiguous. The V gene lost 1 base and the J gene lost 1 base, with 10 bases spanning the gap. In germline, CDR1 is GTSNPN, CDR2 SVGIG (reference sequence). The CDR3 loop spans 14 amino acids. The CDR3 sequence: CAWSEAASNTEAFF. DNA of the CDR3: TGTGCCTGGAGTGAGGCAGCCTCGAACACTGAAGCTTTCTTT.

The chain links TRBV5-4 to TRBJ2-5, with 9 positions matching TRBD2. CDR3 length: 16 residues. V lost 0 bases and J lost 5; bases outside the gene matches: 8. Germline V gives CDR1 SGHNT, CDR2 YYREEE (reference sequence). The CDR3 is CASSLDGSGRGETQYF. CDR3 nucleotide sequence: TGTGCCAGCAGCTTGGATGGTAGCGGGAGAGGTGAGACCCAGTACTTC.

By sample share, this clone is medium-sized. The CDR3 spells CASSWDRDVADTQYF. In DNA form, the CDR3 reads TGTGCCAGCAGTTGGGACAGGGATGTCGCGGATACGCAGTATTTT. This chain connects TRBV7-9 to TRBJ2-3, with 9 bases aligning to TRBD1. Germline values: CDR1 SEHNR, CDR2 FQNEAQ (reference sequence). The CDR3 covers 15 residues. The trim removed 6 bases at V and 6 bases at J, leaving 10 bases unmatched.

The chain joins TRBV18 to TRBJ1-5; the D is unclear. CDR1 is KGHSH, CDR2 LQKENI, per germline. The CDR3 is made up of 13 amino acids. V shed 3 bases and J shed 1 base, with 4 bases lying between them. This chain's CDR3 is CASSPDSNQPQHF. Written as DNA, the CDR3 is TGTGCCAGCTCACCGGACAGCAATCAGCCCCAGCATTTT.

This clone was detected only a few times. CDR3 nucleotide sequence: TGTGCCAGCAGTTCCCTTTGGGAGGATGAAAAACTGTTTTTT. It is translated as CASSSLWEDEKLFF. This chain links TRBV28 with TRBJ1-4, with D hard to call. CDR1 MDHEN and CDR2 SYDVKM come from the germline V gene. CDR3 length: 14 amino acids. V lost 4 bases, J lost 6 bases, and 12 bases lay in between.

V gene TRBV28 combines with J gene TRBJ2-3; D gene ambiguous. The CDR3 runs 15 residues. V lost 5 bases, J lost 0 bases, and 12 bases lay in between. From germline, CDR1 is MDHEN and CDR2 SYDVKM. In DNA, the CDR3 is TGTGCCAGCAGTCCCCTTGCCACTAGCACAGATACGCAGTATTTT. As protein: CASSPLATSTDTQYF.

The V and J genes are TRBV7-6 and TRBJ1-3; D possibly corresponds to TRBD1 (6 bases). Deletions cut 4 bases from V and 2 bases from J, with 15 bases between. This CDR3 is 16 amino acids long. Germline-derived CDR1 and CDR2 are SGHVS and FNYEAQ. The chain's CDR3 is CASSSDRLRPGNTIYF. CDR3 coding DNA: TGTGCCAGCAGCTCCGACAGGCTAAGACCTGGAAACACCATATATTTT.

V gene TRBV9 combines with J gene TRBJ1-1, with D maybe TRBD1 (5 bases). Germline CDR1 is SGDLS and CDR2 is YYNGEE. The CDR3 runs to 10 residues. V lost 3 bases to trimming and J lost 8 bases, with 5 bases between them. In DNA form, the CDR3 reads TGTGCCAGCAGCGACAGGGAAGCTTTCTTT. It specifies CASSDREAFF. Full variable domain (remainder filled in from reference TRBV9 and TRBJ1-1): DSGVTQTPKHLITATGQRVTLRCSPRSGDLSVYWYQQSLDQGLQFLIQYYNGEERAKGNILERFSAQQFPDLHSELNLSSLELGDSALYFCASSDREAFFGQGTRLTVV.